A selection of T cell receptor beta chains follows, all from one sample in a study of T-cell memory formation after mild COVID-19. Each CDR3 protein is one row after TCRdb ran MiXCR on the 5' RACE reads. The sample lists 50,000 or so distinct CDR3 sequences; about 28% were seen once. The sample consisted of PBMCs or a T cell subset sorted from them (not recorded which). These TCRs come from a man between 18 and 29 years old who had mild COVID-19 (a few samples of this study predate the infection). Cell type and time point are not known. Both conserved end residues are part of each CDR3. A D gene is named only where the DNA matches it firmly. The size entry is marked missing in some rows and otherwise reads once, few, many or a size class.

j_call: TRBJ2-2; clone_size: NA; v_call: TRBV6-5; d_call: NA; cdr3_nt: TGTGCCAGCAGTTACGGACCTAACACCGGGGAGCTGTTTTTT; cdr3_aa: CASSYGPNTGELFF
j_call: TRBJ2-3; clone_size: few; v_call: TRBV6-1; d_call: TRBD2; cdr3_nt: TGTGCCAGCAGTTTACCCGGGGGGAGCACAGATACGCAGTATTTT; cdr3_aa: CASSLPGGSTDTQYF
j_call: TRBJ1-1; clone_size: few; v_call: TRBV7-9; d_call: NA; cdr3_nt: TGTGCCAGCAGCTTAGATTGGGGTCCTGAAGCTTTCTTT; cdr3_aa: CASSLDWGPEAFF
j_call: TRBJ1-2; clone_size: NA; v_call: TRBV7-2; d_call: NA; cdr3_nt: TGTGCCAGCAGCTCTCAGGGAGTTGGCTACACCTTC; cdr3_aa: CASSSQGVGYTF
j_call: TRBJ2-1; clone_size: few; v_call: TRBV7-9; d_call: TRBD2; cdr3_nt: TGTGCCAGCAGCTTTGGAGCGGGGGTCAATGAGCAGTTCTTC; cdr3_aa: CASSFGAGVNEQFF
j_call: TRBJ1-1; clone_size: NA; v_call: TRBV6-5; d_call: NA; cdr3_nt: TGTGCCAGCAGTTTTCGGTCGAACACTGAAGCTTTCTTT; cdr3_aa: CASSFRSNTEAFF
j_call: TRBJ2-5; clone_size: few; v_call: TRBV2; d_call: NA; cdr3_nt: TGTGCCAGCAGTGAAGTTGGGCGCAGCCAAGAGACCCAGTACTTC; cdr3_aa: CASSEVGRSQETQYF
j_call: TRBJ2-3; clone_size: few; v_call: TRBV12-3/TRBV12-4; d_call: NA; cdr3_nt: TGTGCCAGCAGTCCCAGCTCAATTAGCACAGATACGCAGTATTTT; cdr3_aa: CASSPSSISTDTQYF
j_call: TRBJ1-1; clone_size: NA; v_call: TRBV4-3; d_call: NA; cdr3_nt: TGCGCCAGCAGCCAAGAAGGCTTTGGAGGGGATAACACTGAAGCTTTCTTT; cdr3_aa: CASSQEGFGGDNTEAFF
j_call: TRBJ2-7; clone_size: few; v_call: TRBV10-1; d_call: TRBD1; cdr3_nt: TGCGCCAGCAGCTCTACCGGGACAGGGACCTACGAGCAGTACTTC; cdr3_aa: CASSSTGTGTYEQYF
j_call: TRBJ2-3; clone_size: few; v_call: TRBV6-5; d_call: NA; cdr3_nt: TGTGCCAGCAGTTACTCCAGACCTAGCACAGATACGCAGTATTTT; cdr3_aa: CASSYSRPSTDTQYF
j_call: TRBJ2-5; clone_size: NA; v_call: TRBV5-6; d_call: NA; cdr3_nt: TGTGCCAGCAGCTTGTCGGTCCTGGAGACCCAGTACTTC; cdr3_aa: CASSLSVLETQYF
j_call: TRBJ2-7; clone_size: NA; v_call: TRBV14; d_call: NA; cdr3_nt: TGTGCCAGCAGCCAAGGGACGTGGGGTTTCGGTTACGAGCAGTACTTC; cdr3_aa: CASSQGTWGFGYEQYF
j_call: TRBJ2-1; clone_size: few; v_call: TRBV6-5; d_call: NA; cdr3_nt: TGTGCCAGCAGTTACGGGACCGTGAGGGGTGGTGAGCAGTTCTTC; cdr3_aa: CASSYGTVRGGEQFF
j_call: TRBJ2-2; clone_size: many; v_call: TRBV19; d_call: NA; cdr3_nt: TGTGCCAGTAGGTCAGGGGCGACCGGGGAGCTGTTTTTT; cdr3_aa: CASRSGATGELFF
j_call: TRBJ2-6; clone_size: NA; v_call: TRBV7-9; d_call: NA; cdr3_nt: TGTGCCAGCAGCTCCGGGGACTCTGGGGCCAACGTCCTGACTTTC; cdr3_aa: CASSSGDSGANVLTF
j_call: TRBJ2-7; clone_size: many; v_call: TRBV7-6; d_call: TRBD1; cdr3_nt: TGTGCCAGCAGCCCGGGGACAGGGGCCCCCTACGAGCAGTACTTC; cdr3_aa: CASSPGTGAPYEQYF
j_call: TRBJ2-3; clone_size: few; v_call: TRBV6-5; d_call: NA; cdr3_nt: TGTGCCAGCAGTTCAGGGACGGAGTACCTGAGTGGCGCAAAGTATTTT; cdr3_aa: CASSSGTEYLSGAKYF
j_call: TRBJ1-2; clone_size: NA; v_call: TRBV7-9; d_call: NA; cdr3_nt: TGTGCCAGCAGGACAACAGAAGACTATGGCTACACCTTC; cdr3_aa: CASRTTEDYGYTF
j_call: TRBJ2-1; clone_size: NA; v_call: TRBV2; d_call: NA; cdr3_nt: TGTGCCAGCAGTTTGACTAGGGGGTACAATGAGCAGTTCTTC; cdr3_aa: CASSLTRGYNEQFF
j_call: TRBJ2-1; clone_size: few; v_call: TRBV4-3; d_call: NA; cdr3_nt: TGCGCCAGCAGCCAAGAGGAGAGACCCAATGAGCAGTTCTTC; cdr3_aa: CASSQEERPNEQFF
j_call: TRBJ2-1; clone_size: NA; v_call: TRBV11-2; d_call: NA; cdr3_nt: TGTGCCAGCAGCTTAGGAGGGCACGATGAGCAGTTCTTC; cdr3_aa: CASSLGGHDEQFF
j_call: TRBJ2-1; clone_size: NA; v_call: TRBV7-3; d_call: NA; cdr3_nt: TGTGCCAGCAGCTTAGGGAGCCCCGTTGGTAGGAACAATGAGCAGTTCTTC; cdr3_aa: CASSLGSPVGRNNEQFF
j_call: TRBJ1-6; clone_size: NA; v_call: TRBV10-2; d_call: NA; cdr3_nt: TGCGCCAGCAGTGTTCTTGCACCCAATAATTCACCCCTCCACTTT; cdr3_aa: CASSVLAPNNSPLHF
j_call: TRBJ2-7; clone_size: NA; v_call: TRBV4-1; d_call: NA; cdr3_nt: TGCGCCAGCAGCCAAGATCCTGGAGACGAGCAGTACTTC; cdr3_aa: CASSQDPGDEQYF
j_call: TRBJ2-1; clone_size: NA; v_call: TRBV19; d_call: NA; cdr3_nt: TGTGCCAGTAGTGCCACATCAGGGGACTACAATGAGCAGTTCTTC; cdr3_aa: CASSATSGDYNEQFF
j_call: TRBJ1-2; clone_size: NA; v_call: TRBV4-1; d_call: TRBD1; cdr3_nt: TGCGCCAGCAGCCGACAGGGACAGGTGCTTAATGGCTACACCTTC; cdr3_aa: CASSRQGQVLNGYTF
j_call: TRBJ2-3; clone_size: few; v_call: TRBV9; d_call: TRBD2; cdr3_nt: TGTGCCAGCAGCGCAAGACTAGCGGGAGCAAAAGATACGCAGTATTTT; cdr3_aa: CASSARLAGAKDTQYF
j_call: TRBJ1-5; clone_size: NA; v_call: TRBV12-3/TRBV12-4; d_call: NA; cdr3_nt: TGTGCCAGCAGTTTAGCGGACGATAGTAGCAATCAGCCCCAGCATTTT; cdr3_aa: CASSLADDSSNQPQHF
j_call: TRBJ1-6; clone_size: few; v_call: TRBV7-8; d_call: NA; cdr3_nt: TGTGCCAGCAGCTTATATTGGGCGACTGGTAGCTTGAGCGCGATCCTCCACTTT; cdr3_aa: CASSLYWATGSLSAILHF